This is a list of T cell receptor beta chains from one sample in a study of OX40 agonist ivuxolimab in advanced cancers. TCRdb's copy holds only in-frame clones and misses some; the assay was immunoSEQ multiplex PCR. The repertoire includes some 25,000 clones, 80% to 90% of them detected once, and about two fifths sits in the top ten. Sample: CD4+ or CD8+ T cells sorted from blood, taken in a trial of the OX40 agonist ivuxolimab. The receptors derive from an adult with an advanced solid tumor such as melanoma, head and neck, liver or kidney cancer. The CDR3 runs from the conserved cysteine through the conserved F or W. D genes are given only for firm matches. Only part of the rows carry a size: once, few, many, or a class if the clone is expanded.

DNA | CDR3 | J | V | size | D
TGCAGCGCAAAGACAGGGGGCGAAAGCGGGGAGCTGTTTTTT | CSAKTGGESGELFF | TRBJ2-2 | TRBV29-1 | . | TRBD1
TGTGCCAGCAGTTGGGGTGAAAAACTGTTTTTT | CASSWGEKLFF | TRBJ1-4 | TRBV6-5 | . | .
TGTGCCAGCAGCTCTAGCGGGGGCCTTACAGATACGCAGTATTTT | CASSSSGGLTDTQYF | TRBJ2-3 | TRBV7-9 | . | TRBD2
TGTGCCAGCAGTCCCCCGGAGGGGGCGACCTATGGCTACACCTTC | CASSPPEGATYGYTF | TRBJ1-2 | TRBV6-5 | . | TRBD1
TGTGCCAGCAGCCCGGGACAGGGGAGCAATCAGCCCCAGCATTTT | CASSPGQGSNQPQHF | TRBJ1-5 | TRBV9 | . | TRBD1
TGTGCCAGCAGCCCTACTAGCGGGGGATGGGCAGATACGCAGTATTTT | CASSPTSGGWADTQYF | TRBJ2-3 | TRBV9 | . | TRBD2
TGTGCCAGCAGTCCCCGGGACAGTTTATACGAGCAGTACTTC | CASSPRDSLYEQYF | TRBJ2-7 | TRBV27 | . | TRBD1
TGTGCCAGCAGTGCGGGACAGACCTATGGCTACACCTTC | CASSAGQTYGYTF | TRBJ1-2 | TRBV6-1 | few | TRBD1
TGTGCCAGTAAGGCCGGGGAGCTGTTTTTT | CASKAGELFF | TRBJ2-2 | TRBV19 | once | .
TGTGCCAGCAGTTTCAGGTCCGGGGAGCTGTTTTTT | CASSFRSGELFF | TRBJ2-2 | TRBV27 | . | .
TGTGCCAGCATGGGCAGTAACTATGGCTACACCTTC | CASMGSNYGYTF | TRBJ1-2 | TRBV28 | . | .
TGTGCCAGCAGCTCCTGGCTGGGGGGTTGGACTGAAGCTTTCTTT | CASSSWLGGWTEAFF | TRBJ1-1 | TRBV6-1 | . | .
TGCGCCAGCAGTACTAGCGGTAACTACAATGAGCAGTTCTTC | CASSTSGNYNEQFF | TRBJ2-1 | TRBV5-1 | . | TRBD2
TGTGCCAGTAGTATCTTTGACGGACAAGAGACCCAGTACTTC | CASSIFDGQETQYF | TRBJ2-5 | TRBV19 | . | .
TGTGCCAGCAGCTCCCCGATTAGCGGGAGACCTTCGAACACCGGGGAGCTGTTTTTT | CASSSPISGRPSNTGELFF | TRBJ2-2 | TRBV7-9 | . | TRBD2
TGTGCTAGTGGTTTAGGGACTAGCGACTACGAGCAGTACTTC | CASGLGTSDYEQYF | TRBJ2-7 | TRBV12-5 | . | TRBD2
TGTGCCTGGAGTGGGTTGACTAGCGGGGGGGCCCTTTCTAGCACAGATACGCAGTATTTT | CAWSGLTSGGALSSTDTQYF | TRBJ2-3 | TRBV30 | few | TRBD2
TGTGCCAGCAGTTTAAATGGTCCTGCCAGCTCCTACAATGAGCAGTTCTTC | CASSLNGPASSYNEQFF | TRBJ2-1 | TRBV27 | . | .
TGTGCCAGCAGCGTAACCTCTACAGGGACTAGCACAGATACGCAGTATTTT | CASSVTSTGTSTDTQYF | TRBJ2-3 | TRBV9 | . | .
TGTGCCTGGAATACCCCCAAGGCACTCTACGAGCAGTACTTC | CAWNTPKALYEQYF | TRBJ2-7 | TRBV30 | . | .
TGTGCCATCAGTGGGGACAGGGACTACGAGCAGTACTTC | CAISGDRDYEQYF | TRBJ2-7 | TRBV10-3 | . | TRBD1
TGTGCCAGCAGTGACGGGACGGTTAGCAATCAGCCCCAGCATTTT | CASSDGTVSNQPQHF | TRBJ1-5 | TRBV25-1 | . | .
TGTGCCAGCAGTGACTCGATTGGGGACGAGCAGTACTTC | CASSDSIGDEQYF | TRBJ2-7 | TRBV6-5 | . | .
TGCGCCAGCAGCTTTCAGGGTGGAGAAAAACTGTTTTTT | CASSFQGGEKLFF | TRBJ1-4 | TRBV5-1 | medium-sized | .
TGTGCCAGCAGAGACGGGACTAGCGGTTACAATGAGCAGTTCTTC | CASRDGTSGYNEQFF | TRBJ2-1 | TRBV28 | . | TRBD2
TGTGCCAGCAGCTTAGAGGGCGTTGGCTCCTACGAGCAGTACTTC | CASSLEGVGSYEQYF | TRBJ2-7 | TRBV7-9 | . | .
TGTGCCAGCACCATTGGGACGGTAGCTAACTATGGCTACACCTTC | CASTIGTVANYGYTF | TRBJ1-2 | TRBV11-2 | . | .
TGTGCCAGCGCCCCCGGGACAGGGGAATCCTACGAGCAGTACTTC | CASAPGTGESYEQYF | TRBJ2-7 | TRBV27 | . | TRBD1
TGTGCCAGCAGTCCGGGACAGGTGGGGACCCAGTACTTC | CASSPGQVGTQYF | TRBJ2-5 | TRBV27 | . | TRBD1
TGTGCCAGCAGTTTAGGGGGACAGGGGAGCTCACCCCTCCACTTT | CASSLGGQGSSPLHF | TRBJ1-6 | TRBV27 | . | TRBD1
TGTGCCAGCAGCTTAGGGAGGCCGGTCTATGGCTACACCTTC | CASSLGRPVYGYTF | TRBJ1-2 | TRBV11-2 | . | .
TGTGCCAGCAGTCAAGGGGCTGACTACGAGCAGTACTTC | CASSQGADYEQYF | TRBJ2-7 | TRBV2 | once | .
TGTGCCAGCAGCGACGAACAGGGTATCGGGGAGCTGTTTTTT | CASSDEQGIGELFF | TRBJ2-2 | TRBV25-1 | . | .
TGTGCCAGCAGTTCCGGGAATTCACCCCTCCACTTT | CASSSGNSPLHF | TRBJ1-6 | TRBV2 | . | .
TGTGCCAGCAGACCGACTGGGAATTCACCCCTCCACTTT | CASRPTGNSPLHF | TRBJ1-6 | TRBV27 | . | .
TGTGCCAGCAGCTGGAGACCGACCTACGAGCAGTACTTC | CASSWRPTYEQYF | TRBJ2-7 | TRBV5-6 | . | .
TGTGCCAGTAGTATTATTTTCCTCGGGGATACGCAGTATTTT | CASSIIFLGDTQYF | TRBJ2-3 | TRBV19 | . | .
TGTGCCAGCAGCTTCCCGGGACAGATCAATTCACCCCTCCACTTT | CASSFPGQINSPLHF | TRBJ1-6 | TRBV5-5 | . | TRBD1
TGTGCCAGCAGCCCATCAGTTACGAGCTCCTACGAGCAGTACTTC | CASSPSVTSSYEQYF | TRBJ2-7 | TRBV7-9 | once | .
TGCGCCAGCAGTCTCCCGGGACAGGCAAGGAATGAGCAGTTCTTC | CASSLPGQARNEQFF | TRBJ2-1 | TRBV5-1 | few | TRBD1
TGTGCCAGCAGCTTAGCGGAGCGGGGGGATACCGGGGAGCTGTTTTTT | CASSLAERGDTGELFF | TRBJ2-2 | TRBV7-9 | . | TRBD2
TGCGCCAGCAGCTTGAACGCAGGGGCGAGCACTGAAGCTTTCTTT | CASSLNAGASTEAFF | TRBJ1-1 | TRBV5-1 | . | .
TGCGCCAGCAGCCAAGATGGACTAGCCGGCACAGATACGCAGTATTTT | CASSQDGLAGTDTQYF | TRBJ2-3 | TRBV4-1 | . | TRBD2
TGTGCCAGTACGCCACCCTACACCGGGGAGCTGTTTTTT | CASTPPYTGELFF | TRBJ2-2 | TRBV7-9 | . | .
TGTGCCTGGAGTGGGTCCACTAGCGGGAGGCCCTACAATGAGCAGTTCTTC | CAWSGSTSGRPYNEQFF | TRBJ2-1 | TRBV30 | . | TRBD2
TGTGCCAGCAGTTTCGGCGGGAACACCGGGGAGCTGTTTTTT | CASSFGGNTGELFF | TRBJ2-2 | TRBV27 | once | .
TGCAGCGTTGGCGGCCGATCTGGTGAGCAGTACTTC | CSVGGRSGEQYF | TRBJ2-7 | TRBV29-1 | . | .
TGTGCCAGCAGTGGAGGGCGGGATCAGCCCCAGCATTTT | CASSGGRDQPQHF | TRBJ1-5 | TRBV5-4 | once | .
TGTGCCAGCAGTCGGGTGAACACTGAAGCTTTCTTT | CASSRVNTEAFF | TRBJ1-1 | TRBV5-8 | . | .
TGTGCCAGCAGTGAGAGTTCGACAGAGAACACCGGGGAGCTGTTTTTT | CASSESSTENTGELFF | TRBJ2-2 | TRBV6-4 | . | .
TGTGCCAGCAGCAATAGGGCTCTTCGTGAGCAGTTCTTC | CASSNRALREQFF | TRBJ2-1 | TRBV21-1 | . | .
TGTGCCAGCAGCTTAGTAGTTACTTGGCCACAGTCGGCTGAGCAGTTCTTC | CASSLVVTWPQSAEQFF | TRBJ2-1 | TRBV11-2 | . | .
TGTGCCAGCAGTTTATTGATAGGCTCCTACGAGCAGTACTTC | CASSLLIGSYEQYF | TRBJ2-7 | TRBV27 | once | .
TGCAGCGTGACAGGGATGGCTAGCGGGAGGAGCTCCTACGAGCAGTACTTC | CSVTGMASGRSSYEQYF | TRBJ2-7 | TRBV29-1 | . | TRBD2
TGTGCCTGGAGTGGGCCTGCGGCGATGCAGTACTTC | CAWSGPAAMQYF | TRBJ2-7 | TRBV30 | . | .
TGTGCCAGCAGCGATAGATCGACAGGGGGCGTGATTAATTCACCCCTCCACTTT | CASSDRSTGGVINSPLHF | TRBJ1-6 | TRBV21-1 | . | .
TGTGCCAGCAGTTCAAGGGCGGGAGAGACCCAGTACTTC | CASSSRAGETQYF | TRBJ2-5 | TRBV6-6 | . | .